The entry below gives a single T cell receptor beta chain sequence along with its context. The sample belongs to a study of shared clonotypes between healthy human individuals. Clones were read by immunoSEQ multiplex PCR, and TCRdb kept only the in-frame ones, dropping some. The sample lists hundreds of thousands of clones, less than 80% occurring once. This receptor was identified in a woman aged 25 to 45 in good health. The specimen sequenced was memory CD4+ T cells sorted from blood. Subset reported: CD45RA-negative fraction.

CDR3 amino acids: CASSLGDRDFTEQYF. CDR3 nucleotide sequence: TGCGCCAGCAGCTTGGGGGACAGGGACTTTACCGAGCAGTACTTC. The chain couples TRBV5-1 to TRBJ2-7, with TRBD1 matching over 9 bases. This CDR3 has 15 amino acids. The V and J ends lost 0 bases and 6 bases, in that order; junction bases with no gene match: 7. The germline CDR1 and CDR2 sequences are SGHRS and YFSETQ.